This T cell receptor (beta chain) was retrieved from a study of blood T cells in healthy people across ages. Sample-barcoded 5' priming and a J-beta primer mix drove a second PCR of about 6 to 12 cycles. TCRdb fed the 5' RACE reads into MiXCR, producing one record per CDR3 protein. The table includes fewer than 2,000,000 distinct CDR3 sequences, about two fifths detected once. CDR3 size: 16 residues. Trimming cost V 2 bases and J 0 bases; bases outside gene matches: 7. CDR1 and CDR2 from the germline V gene are DFQATT and SNEGSKA (reference sequence). The TCR was taken from a human donor in good health. The sequencing sample was made of blood. The chain employs TRBV20-1 and TRBJ2-7; 10 positions agree with TRBD2. The CDR3 loop is CSARSRLAGLSYEQYF. The CDR3, as DNA: TGCAGTGCTAGATCCCGACTAGCGGGTCTCTCCTACGAGCAGTACTTC.